The next 16 T cell receptor beta chains were all read from a single sample in a study of T cell responses to AZD1222 COVID-19 vaccine. Profiled with immunoSEQ multiplex PCR; TCRdb holds only in-frame clones, not every one. The sample consists of approximately 100,000 clones, around 91% of them appearing once. The specimen comprised peripheral blood, sampled on day 0 of AZD1222 vaccination. These receptors all come from an adult in good health.

The chain couples TRBV10-3 to TRBJ1-1; D is unresolved. Germline V gene data show CDR1 as ENHRY and CDR2 as SYGVKD. The CDR3 consists of 14 residues. The V and J ends lost 10 bases and 3 bases respectively, with 18 bases between them. The CDR3, as DNA: TGTGCCACTAAAAGAGTCGGGGAATACACTGAAGCTTTCTTT. As protein: CATKRVGEYTEAFF.

The CDR3 loop is CASSSDRAGYTF. CDR3 DNA sequence: TGTGCCAGCAGCTCGGACAGGGCTGGCTACACCTTC. This sequence joins TRBV11-2 and TRBJ1-2; 8 bases line up with TRBD1. V dropped 4 bases and J dropped 7; count of bases not matched to a gene: 2. The germline gives CDR1 SGHAT, CDR2 FQNNGV. The CDR3 totals 12 residues.

The CDR3 coding sequence is TGTGCCAGCAGCCATAGGACGGGGGGGCTCTACGAGCAGTACTTC. Translating it yields CASSHRTGGLYEQYF. The chain joins TRBV3-1 (or the pseudogene TRBV3-2) to TRBJ2-7; 8 bases are a match to TRBD2. Germline lookup yields CDR1 LGHDT and CDR2 YNNKEL (reference sequence). J lost 3 bases, V lost 3 bases, and 7 bases had no gene match. This CDR3 is 15 amino acids long.

This chain connects TRBV11-2 to TRBJ2-1, with TRBD2 identical over 14 bases. The CDR3 is 17 amino acids. Trimming removed 1 base from V and 4 bases from J; junction bases left unmatched: 3. The germline CDR1 and CDR2 sequences are SGHAT and FQNNGV. CDR3 sequence: CASSLVGLAGDYNEQFF. CDR3 nucleotide sequence: TGTGCCAGCAGCTTAGTGGGACTAGCGGGGGATTACAATGAGCAGTTCTTC.

The chain uses TRBV2 and TRBJ2-5; D perhaps matches TRBD2 (7 bases). V was cut by 2 bases and J by 6 bases, with 28 bases left in between. There are 19 residues in the CDR3. The germline gives CDR1 SNHLY, CDR2 FYNNEI. This CDR3 is CASSERTGLVGGPVKTQYF. CDR3 in DNA: TGTGCCAGCAGTGAACGGACCGGACTAGTGGGGGGGCCAGTCAAGACCCAGTACTTC.

This rearrangement joins TRBV10-3 to TRBJ2-2, with 9 bases lining up with TRBD1. Germline CDR1 and CDR2: ENHRY and SYGVKD. The CDR3 is made up of 17 amino acids. With V trimmed by 7 bases and J by 0 bases, 9 bases remained unmatched. CDR3 loop: CAITEPGQGSNTGELFF. CDR3 nucleotide sequence: TGTGCCATCACCGAACCGGGACAGGGCTCGAACACCGGGGAGCTGTTTTTT.

The V and J genes are TRBV6-5 and TRBJ1-5, with 7 bases fitting TRBD1. From germline, CDR1 is MNHEY and CDR2 SVGAGI. V dropped 6 bases and J dropped 7; count of bases not matched to a gene: 12. The CDR3 totals 15 residues. CDR3 sequence: CASSRITGDGQPQHF. CDR3 DNA sequence: TGTGCCAGCAGCCGAATTACAGGGGACGGACAGCCCCAGCATTTT.

The chain has TRBV24-1 and TRBJ1-4, with TRBD1 matching 8 bases. This CDR3 has 20 residues. The junction had 23 bases not matched to a gene; V was cut back by 4 bases and J by 8 bases. The germline V gene has CDR1 KGHDR and CDR2 SFDVKD. The CDR3 loop is CATSEPRDRCRGRYGEKLFF. In DNA form, the CDR3 reads TGTGCCACCAGTGAGCCGCGGGACAGGTGTAGGGGTAGGTATGGGGAAAAACTGTTTTTT.

V gene TRBV2 combines with J gene TRBJ2-1; no definite D call. With 4 bases removed from V and 3 bases from J, the gap between germline ends came to 7 bases. The CDR3 contains 13 residues. The germline gives CDR1 SNHLY, CDR2 FYNNEI. The CDR3 sequence: CASSGSGYNEQFF. CDR3 sequence (DNA): TGTGCCAGCAGTGGGTCAGGCTACAATGAGCAGTTCTTC.

The genes are TRBV18 and TRBJ1-2; D remains unclear. The CDR3 has 14 residues. CDR1 and CDR2 (germline): KGHSH, LQKENI. With 3 bases removed from V and 0 bases from J, the gap between germline ends came to 8 bases. The CDR3: CASSPIDSNYGYTF. CDR3 bases: TGTGCCAGCTCACCGATAGATTCTAACTATGGCTACACCTTC.

The V and J genes are TRBV2 and TRBJ2-1; weak D call: TRBD2 (5 bases). CDR3 length equals 13 residues. Germline CDR1 reads SNHLY; CDR2 reads FYNNEI. Trimming left V 6 bases short and J 5 bases short, with 11 bases between. The CDR3 DNA reads as TGTGCCAGCAGGTTGGACTTAAACAATGAGCAGTTCTTC. This encodes CASRLDLNNEQFF.

V usage is TRBV24-1 and J usage is TRBJ2-3, with D possibly being TRBD1 or TRBD2 (5 bases each). This CDR3 region has 17 residues. Per germline, CDR1 KGHDR and CDR2 SFDVKD. V was clipped by 3 bases and J by 5 bases, with 20 bases between them. The DNA for the CDR3 is TGTGCCACCAGTGATCAACGTTGGGGGAGTATTGGAGATACGCAGTATTTT. This encodes CATSDQRWGSIGDTQYF.

The chain has TRBV6-5 and TRBJ2-3; D is ambiguous. The V gene lost 2 bases and the J gene lost 1 base, with 7 bases spanning the gap. The CDR3 covers 14 residues. In germline, CDR1 is MNHEY, CDR2 SVGAGI. Written as DNA, the CDR3 is TGTGCCAGCAGTTACAGGGCCGGCACAGATACGCAGTATTTT. It is translated as CASSYRAGTDTQYF.

Comment on this clone: The sample has other DNA sequences that encode this CDR3 too. This chain connects TRBV27 to TRBJ1-2; no firm D call. Trimming removed 3 bases from V and 4 bases from J, with 9 bases in between. The CDR3 consists of 13 residues. The germline V gene encodes CDR1 MNHEY and CDR2 SMNVEV (reference sequence). CDR3 coding DNA: TGTGCCAGCAGTTTGAATCGCCTCTATGGCTACACCTTC. This gives the protein CASSLNRLYGYTF.

V and J are TRBV7-8 and TRBJ1-1; D is uncertain. The CDR3 totals 13 residues. Trimming took off 5 bases at V and 7 bases at J, with 14 bases between the two ends. From germline, CDR1 is SGHVS and CDR2 FQNEAQ. The CDR3 spells CASSTRGGSEAFF. The DNA of the CDR3 is TGTGCCAGCAGCACCAGAGGCGGCAGTGAAGCTTTCTTT.

This clone was seen a single time. V usage is TRBV3-1 (or the pseudogene TRBV3-2) and J usage is TRBJ2-7; 10 bases fit TRBD1. V dropped 5 bases and J dropped 7; count of bases not matched to a gene: 17. CDR1 and CDR2 from the germline V gene are LGHDT and YNNKEL (reference sequence). CDR3 length equals 17 residues. The CDR3 is CASSLTTPRQGAGEQYF. The CDR3 nucleotides read TGTGCCAGCAGCTTGACGACACCCAGACAGGGGGCCGGTGAGCAGTACTTC.